These 5 T cell receptor beta chains were all obtained from the same sample, sequenced in a study of shared T cell receptors in the human thymus listed by TCRdb under 2021. Preparation of the library involved the immunoSEQ multiplex PCR assay. The table was pulled from immuneACCESS by TCRdb, which kept in-frame rearrangements only. Such tables lose some clones; where checked, under half of the loss comes from unresolved V genes, and the rest has no known cause. For this sample the table gives approximately 490,000 clones, of which 78% were detected only once. Around 0.012% of the sample is held by the ten biggest clonotypes. The same sample was also studied in work on human thymus T cells.

Sequencing used thymocytes. Receptor source: a boy under two years old with a congenital heart defect. Donor details come from another sample of the same person, matched by shared clones.

V gene TRBV4-3 combines with J gene TRBJ2-7; TRBD1 is a possible D gene (6 bases). Germline assignment: CDR1 LGHNA and CDR2 YSLEER. Trimming stripped 0 bases from V and 2 bases from J, with 17 bases between. The CDR3 loop spans 17 amino acids. CDR3 in DNA: TGCGCCAGCAGCCAAGATTTTAGGGACACCCCCACCTACGAGCAGTACTTC. Translation: CASSQDFRDTPTYEQYF.

The rearrangement links TRBV28 to TRBJ1-2; a possible D gene is TRBD1 (5 bases). CDR3 length equals 13 residues. Trimming cost V 7 bases and J 6 bases, with 15 bases left between them. The germline gives CDR1 MDHEN, CDR2 SYDVKM. The CDR3 reads CASTPRQGHGYTF. The CDR3 DNA reads as TGTGCCAGCACCCCCCGGCAGGGCCATGGCTACACCTTC.

This chain uses TRBV4-1 with TRBJ2-7, with D possibly TRBD2 on 7 matching bases. There are 16 residues in the CDR3. V gave up 4 bases and J gave up 4 bases, with 20 bases separating them. CDR1 and CDR2 (germline): MGHRA, YSYEKL. CDR3 protein: CASSLGTPGDYYEQYF. The CDR3 bases are TGCGCCAGCAGCCTCGGGACACCGGGGGACTATTACGAGCAGTACTTC.

The chain joins TRBV7-2 to TRBJ2-1, with TRBD2 matching over 14 bases. The CDR3 spans 15 residues. Trimming took 5 bases from V and 9 from J; bases not matched to a gene: 6. The germline gives CDR1 SGHTA, CDR2 FQGNSA. The CDR3, as DNA: TGTGCCAGCAGCCCGGGACTAGCGGGAGCGGGTGAGCAGTTCTTC. It encodes CASSPGLAGAGEQFF.

The chain joins TRBV7-2 to TRBJ2-5; possibly TRBD2 for D (6 bases). The CDR3 totals 14 residues. CDR1 and CDR2 (germline): SGHTA, FQGNSA. V was clipped by 4 bases and J by 4 bases, with 13 bases between them. CDR3 bases: TGTGCCAGCAGCTCTAGCGCCCCGGGAGAGACCCAGTACTTC. It specifies CASSSSAPGETQYF.